This T cell receptor beta chain emerged from a study of T cell repertoires in cytomegalovirus infection (dated by TCRdb to between 2018 and 2020). Broadly, across the study: Alongside well-studied HLA-B-restricted epitopes, the peptide stimulations were aimed at recently identified HLA-C-restricted CMV epitopes, whose presentation resists viral immunomodulation. Because public TCR beta signatures pointed to carriage of CMV infection together with the matching HLA type, the HLA type of each donor mattered for the analysis. General study outcomes and caveats: Carriers of CMV infection plus the relevant HLA type were discriminated by the cumulative frequency of public TCR beta family members in the study cohort and in an independent roughly 400-donor cohort. The ex vivo response was dominated by HLA-C-restricted CMV-specific TCR beta clonotypes, which also provided the single most frequent clonotype in two of eight donors.

The sequencer listed for this sample is Illumina HiSeq 1500. The public reads were quality trimmed at Q25 with fastp and then assembled into clones with MiXCR by TCRdb, keeping productive beta chains. Rows with one shared CDR3 protein collapse into an entry with the most common genes and DNA. The sample yields about 890,000 distinct CDR3 sequences; 25% to 40% were counted once. The ten largest account for about an eighth of the sample. Deletion took 5 bases off V and 0 bases off J, with a span of 7 bases between the germline ends. From its cysteine to its phenylalanine, the CDR3 spans 13 amino acids. Of the read, only the CDR3 DNA is kept; its 39 bases are in frame from base 1. The treatment or condition tag for this specimen amounts to: in vitro stimulation with specific CMV peptide epitopes to enrich CMV-specific T cells. With regard to this clonotype: Its recognized antigen is unknown. No base qualities exist here, and no much larger clone lies one base off it.

The sequenced sample was cultured CD8+ T cells from PBMCs, obtained from culture after CMV antigen stimulation. The chain is assembled from TRBV12-3 or TRBV12-4 and TRBJ1-2, with the D gene uncertain. The sequence derives from a human donor in good health (CMV status not recorded). Some clones in this sample may be carry-over from other donors' samples. The DNA sequence is given as TGTGCCAGCAGTAACGGGTCTAACTATGGCTACACCTTC. This encodes CASSNGSNYGYTF.